The 29 T cell receptor beta chains below were found in one sample sequenced in a study of CD8+CD57+ T cells in acquired aplastic anemia. Individuals selected for sequencing had exhibited CD8+CD57+ cell expansion on flow cytometry. For CDR3 and TCR beta VDJ profiling, genomic DNA was the template used. MiXCR, run by TCRdb on the reads, gives a single entry per CDR3 protein. The data contain 200,000 or so distinct CDR3 sequences, about half of them seen just once; the ten biggest clones take up less than 20%. Sample: sorted CD4+, CD8+, or CD8+CD57+ T cells (not recorded which) from PBMCs. Receptor source: a human donor with aplastic anemia.

V and J are TRBV10-3 and TRBJ1-2; no reliable D call. The CDR3 contains 15 residues. Trimming shortened V by 6 bases and J by 0 bases, and 14 bases separated the two germline ends. Per the germline V gene, CDR1 is ENHRY and CDR2 is SYGVKD. The CDR3 sequence is CAISVGSASNYGYTF. CDR3 DNA: TGTGCCATCAGCGTGGGCAGCGCTTCTAACTATGGCTACACCTTC.

The genes are TRBV20-1 and TRBJ1-2; TRBD1 matches at 7 bases. The germline CDR1 and CDR2 sequences are DFQATT and SNEGSKA (reference sequence). CDR3 length equals 12 residues. The V and J ends lost 3 bases and 12 bases, in that order; junction bases with no gene match: 10. In nucleotides, the CDR3 is TGCAGTGCTAGGGCAGGGGGAAATGGAAACACCTTC. Amino acids: CSARAGGNGNTF.

This clonotype was counted at least ten times. Compared with germline, one end of the junction differs, possibly owing to a read error. The chain couples TRBV5-1 to TRBJ1-3; D perhaps matches TRBD1 (5 bases). Germline values: CDR1 SGHRS, CDR2 YFSETQ. This CDR3 is built from 15 residues. The CDR3 nucleotides read TGCGCCAGCAGATTGGATCAGGGTCACGGAAACACCATATATTTT. Encoded protein: CASRLDQGHGNTIYF. The complete variable domain, with remaining parts taken from reference TRBV5-1 and TRBJ1-3, reads KAGVTQTPRYLIKTRGQQVTLSCSPISGHRSVSWYQQTPGQGLQFLFEYFSETQRNKGNFPGRFSGRQFSNSRSEMNVSTLELGDSALYLCASRLDQGHGNTIYFGEGSWLTVV.

The CDR3: CATSTIDGYEQYF. The CDR3 DNA is TGTGCCACCAGCACGATAGACGGGTACGAGCAGTACTTC. V is TRBV15 and J is TRBJ2-7; D unresolved. Germline CDR1 LNHNV, CDR2 YYDKDF (reference sequence). CDR3 size: 13 residues. V lost 4 bases and J 4 bases, leaving 11 bases between the germline ends.

As for this clonotype: Compared with germline, one end of the junction differs, possibly owing to a read error. The V call is TRBV5-5, the J call TRBJ1-1; tentative D call: TRBD1 (5 bases). The germline gives CDR1 SGHKS, CDR2 YYEKEE (reference sequence). This CDR3 has 12 residues. The DNA for the CDR3 is TGCGCCAGCAGCTTTGACAGAAGGGAAGCTTTCTTT. Translated: CASSFDRREAFF. The variable domain in full, with the rest retrieved from reference TRBV5-5 and TRBJ1-1, is DAGVTQSPTHLIKTRGQQVTLRCSPISGHKSVSWYQQVLGQGPQFIFQYYEKEERGRGNFPDRFSARQFPNYSSELNVNALLLGDSALYLCASSFDRREAFFGQGTRLTVV.

This clonotype occurred many times. The chain has TRBV11-3 and TRBJ2-7, with TRBD1 as a possible D gene (6 bases). Germline V gene lookup returns CDR1 SGHNT and CDR2 YENEEA. V was cut by 6 bases and J by 3 bases, with 12 bases left in between. The CDR3 has 13 residues. The CDR3 coding sequence is TGTGCCAGCAGTCCCGGACAGAACTACGAGCAGTACTTC. This translates into CASSPGQNYEQYF.

The rearrangement uses TRBV10-3 and TRBJ2-7, with 10 bases lining up with TRBD1. The CDR3 covers 15 residues. Germline lookup yields CDR1 ENHRY and CDR2 SYGVKD. The trim removed 6 bases at V and 1 base at J, leaving 6 bases unmatched. Written as DNA, the CDR3 is TGTGCCATCAGCGGGACAGGGGCAGGTTCCTACGAGCAGTACTTC. It encodes CAISGTGAGSYEQYF.

The rearrangement links TRBV27 to TRBJ1-1; 7 bases match TRBD1. Trimming took 5 bases from V and 10 from J; bases not matched to a gene: 7. Germline CDR1 and CDR2: MNHEY and SMNVEV (reference sequence). This CDR3 is 12 amino acids long. The CDR3: CASSPTGRGAFF. The CDR3 bases are TGTGCCAGCAGTCCGACAGGGCGTGGAGCTTTCTTT.

V gene TRBV7-9 combines with J gene TRBJ1-4; 10 bases are shared with TRBD1. The J segment lost 6 bases and the V segment lost 10 bases, leaving 8 bases of the junction unmatched. Germline CDR1 and CDR2: SEHNR and FQNEAQ (reference sequence). The CDR3 has 14 amino acids. DNA of the CDR3: TGTGCCACCCAACCTGGGACAGGGGATGAAAAACTGTTTTTT. Translation gives CATQPGTGDEKLFF.

This clonotype was counted at least ten times. V and J are TRBV20-1 and TRBJ1-1; D call uncertain. The germline CDR1 and CDR2 sequences are DFQATT and SNEGSKA (reference sequence). V was clipped by 3 bases and J by 1 base, with 9 bases between them. The CDR3 is 13 amino acids. The CDR3 bases are TGCAGTGCTAGTCCCAACCAGAACACTGAAGCTTTCTTT. This gives the protein CSASPNQNTEAFF.

This clonotype was observed at least ten times. The chain employs TRBV4-1 and TRBJ1-2, with a tentative D call TRBD1 (5 bases). V lost 1 base and J lost 1, with 10 bases in between. The CDR3 totals 15 residues. Per the germline V gene, CDR1 is MGHRA and CDR2 is YSYEKL. The CDR3 protein is CASSQGAGDNYGYTF. Here the CDR3 DNA reads TGCGCCAGCAGCCAAGGGGCGGGGGATAACTATGGCTACACCTTC.

This rearrangement joins TRBV10-3 to TRBJ1-2, with D tentatively TRBD1 (6 bases). Germline V gene lookup returns CDR1 ENHRY and CDR2 SYGVKD. Trimming shortened V by 2 bases and J by 4 bases, and 8 bases separated the two germline ends. The CDR3 runs 13 residues. CDR3 region: CAISEQQGYGYTF. The CDR3 nucleotides are TGTGCCATCAGTGAGCAACAGGGCTATGGCTACACCTTC.

This clonotype was found many times. The chain carries TRBV5-1 and TRBJ2-5, with 7 bases identical to TRBD2. V trimming: 6 bases; J trimming: 4 bases; junction bases outside the gene matches: 9. In germline, CDR1 is SGHRS, CDR2 YFSETQ. CDR3 length: 14 amino acids. CDR3 DNA sequence: TGCGCCAGCACGGCAGGGACTACTTTAGAGACCCAGTACTTC. Translated, it gives CASTAGTTLETQYF. Full variable domain (outside the CDR3, taken from reference TRBV5-1 and TRBJ2-5): KAGVTQTPRYLIKTRGQQVTLSCSPISGHRSVSWYQQTPGQGLQFLFEYFSETQRNKGNFPGRFSGRQFSNSRSEMNVSTLELGDSALYLCASTAGTTLETQYFGPGTRLLVL.

The rearrangement uses TRBV12-3 or TRBV12-4 and TRBJ2-1, with D possibly being TRBD2 (7 bases). Deletions cut 8 bases from V and 3 bases from J, with 29 bases between. CDR3 size: 19 residues. The CDR3 reads CASSHGGRQGRIVYNEQFF. CDR3 bases: TGTGCCAGCTCACACGGGGGGAGGCAGGGGCGCATAGTCTACAATGAGCAGTTCTTC.

This sequence joins TRBV7-9 and TRBJ1-6; D is possibly TRBD1 (5 bases). Per germline, CDR1 SEHNR and CDR2 FQNEAQ (reference sequence). V gave up 5 bases and J gave up 10 bases, with 15 bases separating them. The CDR3 length is 14 residues. CDR3 nucleotide sequence: TGTGCCAGCAGCGTTCCCGGGACGCGGTCACCCCTCCACTTT. It encodes CASSVPGTRSPLHF.

For this clonotype: With a much larger clone just one base away, this may be a read error. The chain is built from TRBV3-1 and TRBJ1-2, with unresolved D. Germline values: CDR1 LGHDT, CDR2 YNNKEL (reference sequence). The CDR3 has 13 residues. In DNA form, the CDR3 reads TGTGCCAGCAGCCAAGACCCAGGCTATGGCTGCACCTTC. Translation gives CASSQDPGYGCTF.

Concerning this clonotype: Without the conserved terminal phenylalanine or tryptophan, this CDR3 likely stems from a read error. The V gene is TRBV6-2 or TRBV6-3, the J gene TRBJ1-3; D might be TRBD1 (5 bases). CDR1 and CDR2 (germline): MNHEY, SVGEGT. V lost 2 bases, J lost 0 bases, and 8 bases lay in between. The CDR3 has 15 amino acids. The DNA of the CDR3 is TGTGCCAGCAGTTACCCCGGGACCTCTGGAAACACCATATATTCT. Protein product: CASSYPGTSGNTIYS.

Concerning this clonotype: The conserved phenylalanine or tryptophan is not found at the CDR3 terminus, so this likely reflects a read error. The CDR3 DNA sequence: TGTGCCAGCAGCCTCAGCGGGACAACGGGGACTGAAGCTTTCCTT. It yields the protein CASSLSGTTGTEAFL. The chain has TRBV7-2 and TRBJ1-1; TRBD1 might be the D (6 bases). The CDR3 runs to 15 residues. Deletions cut 5 bases from V and 5 bases from J, with 18 bases between. Per the germline V gene, CDR1 is SGHTA and CDR2 is FQGNSA.

The gene calls are TRBV25-1 and TRBJ2-2; D possibly corresponds to TRBD1 (5 bases). Between the trimmed V and J ends, which lost 4 bases and 2 bases, there was a span of 17 bases. This CDR3 has 17 residues. Germline V gives CDR1 MGHDK, CDR2 SYGVNS. The CDR3 here is CASSARDAGKNTGELFF. In nucleotides, the CDR3 is TGTGCCAGCAGTGCTAGAGATGCAGGGAAAAACACCGGGGAGCTGTTTTTT.

The table lists this clonotype with many counts. The rearrangement joins TRBV20-1 to TRBJ2-7, with TRBD1 matching 10 bases. The CDR3 extends over 15 amino acids. The V and J ends lost 2 bases and 7 bases, in that order; junction bases with no gene match: 11. Per germline, CDR1 DFQATT and CDR2 SNEGSKA (reference sequence). This CDR3 reads CSARYPGQGIGEQYF. The CDR3 DNA follows: TGCAGTGCTAGATACCCGGGACAGGGGATTGGGGAGCAGTACTTC.

The chain has TRBV7-2 and TRBJ2-5; TRBD2 might be the D (6 bases). V gave up 1 base and J gave up 1 base, with 10 bases separating them. The CDR3 runs to 15 residues. Germline CDR1 and CDR2: SGHTA and FQGNSA. The DNA for the CDR3 is TGTGCCAGCAGCTTAGGGGGAGGTTTCCAAGAGACCCAGTACTTC. Translated: CASSLGGGFQETQYF.

The genes are TRBV28 and TRBJ2-1; TRBD2 agrees at 12 bases. The trim removed 5 bases at V and 10 bases at J, leaving 12 bases unmatched. The CDR3 loop spans 16 amino acids. Germline CDR1 is MDHEN and CDR2 is SYDVKM. CDR3 bases: TGTGCCAGCAGTCGGCCCGGGACTAGCGGGCGTGAGGAGCAGTTCTTC. This codes for CASSRPGTSGREEQFF.

To note about this clonotype: The CDR3 carries no conserved terminal phenylalanine or tryptophan, so it likely arises from a read error. No DNA is shown, since the ends of the CDR3 on it are uncertain; the CDR3 is the one TCRdb lists. The chain recombines TRBV19 with TRBJ1-1; the table's D call, TRBD1, was not checked against the DNA. The germline CDR1 and CDR2 sequences are LNHDA and SQIVND (reference sequence). The CDR3 length equals 10 residues, ends included. CDR3 sequence reads: CASSIVGGER.

There are many counts of this clonotype. This chain uses TRBV5-6 with TRBJ1-6; D is perhaps TRBD1 (6 bases). The CDR3 contains 15 residues. Germline CDR1 is SGHDT and CDR2 is YYEEEE. V was trimmed by 4 bases and J by 5 bases, leaving 13 bases between them. CDR3 loop: CASSDWGLDNSPLHF. The CDR3, as DNA: TGTGCCAGCAGCGACTGGGGGCTGGATAATTCACCCCTCCACTTT.

A remark on this clonotype: The junction shows a germline mismatch at one end, possibly a read error. The chain has TRBV5-4 and TRBJ2-7; D is unclear. Germline CDR1 reads SGHNT; CDR2 reads YYREEE (reference sequence). This CDR3 has 14 amino acids. DNA for the CDR3: TGTGCCAGCAGCTTGGACTTCGGAGTCAACGAGCAGTACTTT. Protein product: CASSLDFGVNEQYF.

The chain has TRBV29-1 and TRBJ2-1, with no clear D. The germline V and J ends were trimmed by 7 bases and 6 bases, with 10 bases remaining between them. CDR1 and CDR2 (germline): SQVTM, ANQGSEA. The CDR3 contains 11 residues. CDR3 bases: TGCAGCGGTGGGATCGGCAATGAGCAGTTCTTC. This gives the protein CSGGIGNEQFF.

This clonotype was seen only once. This clone may be a read error of a much larger clone one base away. This chain connects TRBV9 to TRBJ2-3; TRBD1 is a possible D gene (5 bases). CDR3 length: 14 amino acids. The germline V gene has CDR1 SGDLS and CDR2 YYNGEE. The CDR3: CAGSAGHHTDTQYF. The CDR3 nucleotides read TGTGCCGGCAGCGCCGGACATCACACAGATACGCAGTATTTT.

The chain has TRBV7-9 and TRBJ2-7, with D unresolved. The V gene lost 6 bases and the J gene lost 5 bases, with 14 bases spanning the gap. The germline gives CDR1 SEHNR, CDR2 FQNEAQ (reference sequence). The CDR3 is 13 amino acids. CDR3 sequence reads: CASRGSGGDEQYV. The CDR3 DNA reads as TGTGCCAGCAGGGGGTCGGGTGGAGACGAGCAGTACGTC.

This clonotype came up many times. This chain connects TRBV7-9 to TRBJ1-4; no clear D gene. There are 14 residues in the CDR3. V lost 1 base and J 0 bases, leaving 3 bases between the germline ends. Germline lookup yields CDR1 SEHNR and CDR2 FQNEAQ (reference sequence). The CDR3 nucleotides read TGTGCCAGCAGCTTAGATGCAACTAATGAAAAACTGTTTTTT. It yields the protein CASSLDATNEKLFF.